The next 6 T cell receptor beta chains were all read from a single sample in a study of blood T cell repertoires in COVID-19. Profiled with immunoSEQ multiplex PCR; TCRdb holds only in-frame clones, not every one. The sample has around 150,000 clones; roughly 80% are singletons. Sequencing was performed on peripheral blood. These receptor sequences come from a man in his 70s with acute or convalescent COVID-19.

The chain combines TRBV2 with TRBJ1-5, with D perhaps TRBD1 (5 bases). V lost 6 bases and J lost 5, with 11 bases in between. The CDR3 is made up of 13 amino acids. Germline V lookup: CDR1 SNHLY, CDR2 FYNNEI. CDR3: CASRGQGDQPQHF. The CDR3 DNA follows: TGTGCCAGCAGGGGGCAGGGTGATCAGCCCCAGCATTTT.

The chain joins TRBV11-1 to TRBJ1-1, with TRBD1 identical over 8 bases. The germline V gene encodes CDR1 SGHAT and CDR2 FQDESV (reference sequence). There are 15 residues in the CDR3. Trimming removed 3 bases from V and 11 bases from J; junction bases left unmatched: 14. CDR3 protein: CASSFIVSGQGQAFF. The CDR3 bases are TGTGCCAGCAGCTTTATCGTTTCCGGACAGGGCCAGGCTTTCTTT.

V usage is TRBV15 and J usage is TRBJ2-7; D may be TRBD2 (5 bases). This CDR3 has 14 amino acids. The V end lost 3 bases, the J end lost 7 bases, and 16 bases lay between the germline ends. Germline CDR1 reads LNHNV; CDR2 reads YYDKDF (reference sequence). This chain's CDR3 is CATSSPEALREQYF. CDR3 DNA sequence: TGTGCCACCAGCAGCCCGGAGGCGCTGCGTGAGCAGTACTTC.

The count of this clone is one. This chain links TRBV7-3 with TRBJ2-3; TRBD2 aligns across 7 bases. The CDR3 contains 15 residues. In germline, CDR1 is SGHTA, CDR2 FQGTGA. Germline trimming cut 1 base from V and 1 base from J; bases unmatched to any gene: 2. CDR3 nucleotides: TGTGCCAGCAGCTTAAGGGGAGGGGGCACAGATACGCAGTATTTT. Translating gives CASSLRGGGTDTQYF.

This sequence joins TRBV10-3 and TRBJ1-2; D is unclear. The germline V and J ends were trimmed by 5 bases and 2 bases, with 12 bases remaining between them. Germline V lookup: CDR1 ENHRY, CDR2 SYGVKD. This CDR3 contains 14 residues. The CDR3, as DNA: TGTGCCATCAGTTCCGGGGAGTTGAACTATGGCTACACCTTC. Translation gives CAISSGELNYGYTF.

The chain links TRBV6-5 to TRBJ1-4; D may be TRBD1 (6 bases). Trimming cost V 0 bases and J 10 bases, with 15 bases left between them. The length of the CDR3 is 15 residues. Germline values: CDR1 MNHEY, CDR2 SVGAGI. The DNA of the CDR3 is TGTGCCAGCAGTTACTCGGGGGCGCGGTCGGGAAAACTGTTTTTT. Protein sequence: CASSYSGARSGKLFF.